A single sample is the source of the 6 T cell receptor beta chains below, sequenced in a study of T cell changes during pregnancy in multiple sclerosis. Assay used: immunoSEQ multiplex PCR; TCRdb lists only in-frame clones, some missing. The sample holds 26,000 or so clones, 85% to 90% seen once. This sample comprised CD8+ T cells from peripheral blood mononuclear cells, obtained in the second trimester of pregnancy. These receptors came from a female donor with multiple sclerosis, enrolled in a pregnancy study.

The chain carries TRBV6-6 and TRBJ2-5; D is uncertain. Looked up from germline, CDR1 is MNHNY and CDR2 is SVGAGI (reference sequence). The CDR3 covers 14 residues. The V and J ends lost 0 bases and 1 base respectively, with 6 bases between them. The CDR3, as DNA: TGTGCCAGCAGTTACTCGAGTCCCCAAGAGACCCAGTACTTC. This codes for CASSYSSPQETQYF.

The V call is TRBV28, the J call TRBJ2-7; tentative D call: TRBD1 (5 bases). V was clipped by 2 bases and J by 6 bases, with 26 bases between them. CDR3 size: 18 residues. Germline assignment: CDR1 MDHEN and CDR2 SYDVKM. The CDR3 coding sequence is TGTGCCAGCAGTTTACCAACCCGGGCCCAGGGTAAGTGGTCCGAGCAGTACTTC. It encodes CASSLPTRAQGKWSEQYF.

The chain carries TRBV4-3 and TRBJ2-7; 10 bases align to TRBD2. Germline V lookup: CDR1 LGHNA, CDR2 YSLEER. This CDR3 region has 15 residues. The V gene end was trimmed by 0 bases and the J gene end by 4 bases; junction bases not matched to a gene: 3. CDR3 loop: CASSQDQGLAYEQYF. CDR3 DNA: TGCGCCAGCAGCCAAGATCAGGGACTAGCGTACGAGCAGTACTTC.

This clone showed up just once. The rearrangement uses TRBV6-1 and TRBJ2-3; D might be TRBD1 (5 bases). Germline V CDR1 and CDR2: MNHNS, SASEGT. The CDR3 is made up of 15 amino acids. Trimming pared 1 base from V and 0 bases from J, leaving 8 bases between. The CDR3 nucleotides are TGTGCCAGCAGTGAAGAGGACACGAGCACAGATACGCAGTATTTT. Translating gives CASSEEDTSTDTQYF.

The genes are TRBV29-1 and TRBJ2-1; 10 bases fit TRBD1. Germline CDR1 SQVTM, CDR2 ANQGSEA. The CDR3 length is 17 residues. The J segment lost 7 bases and the V segment lost 7 bases, leaving 19 bases of the junction unmatched. The CDR3 here is CSGGPDRGRQVGNEQFF. The CDR3 DNA is TGCAGCGGGGGGCCAGACAGGGGGCGCCAGGTTGGGAATGAGCAGTTCTTC.

The rearrangement joins TRBV7-6 to TRBJ2-7, with a possible D match to TRBD2 (5 bases). V was trimmed by 5 bases and J by 3 bases, leaving 11 bases between them. This CDR3 is built from 13 residues. Germline assignment: CDR1 SGHVS and CDR2 FNYEAQ. CDR3 loop: CASSLNEGYEQYF. Written as DNA, the CDR3 is TGTGCCAGCAGCCTTAATGAGGGCTACGAGCAGTACTTC.